Detailed here is one T cell receptor beta chain. TCRdb's table, derived via immunoSEQ multiplex PCR, lists solely in-frame clones and lacks some. The sample has 89,000 or so clones; 80% to 90% are singletons. The data originate from a study of lymphopenia after photon versus proton radiotherapy. In germline, CDR1 is SGHDN, CDR2 FVKESK. J was trimmed by 2 bases and V by 0 bases; bases with no gene match: 6. The CDR3 loop spans 16 amino acids. The specimen was peripheral blood, collected from a patient treated with proton-based radiotherapy. The TCR sequence derives from a man aged 55 to 70 with pancreatic cancer. The chain employs TRBV14 and TRBJ2-5; 7 nucleotides line up with TRBD2. CDR3: CASSQETGLRQETQYF. The CDR3, as DNA: TGTGCCAGCAGCCAAGAAACGGGACTAAGACAAGAGACCCAGTACTTC.